The next 6 T cell receptor beta chains were all read from a single sample in a study of blood T cell repertoires in COVID-19. Assay: immunoSEQ multiplex PCR; the TCRdb copy retains only in-frame clones and omits some. The sample comprises about 300,000 clones, about 88% of which are singletons, and 1% to 1.5% rests with the top ten. The sequenced sample consisted of peripheral blood. The receptors derive from a man between 65 and 80 years old with acute or convalescent COVID-19.

The chain joins TRBV28 to TRBJ2-7; 8 nucleotides line up with TRBD2. J gave up 3 bases and V 5 bases, and 6 bases lay outside the gene matches. CDR1 MDHEN and CDR2 SYDVKM come from the germline V gene. The CDR3 totals 14 residues. CDR3: CASSGTSQDYEQYF. In DNA, the CDR3 is TGTGCCAGCAGTGGGACTAGTCAGGACTACGAGCAGTACTTC.

V and J are TRBV20-1 and TRBJ2-1; 7 positions match TRBD2. V shed 3 bases, J shed 0 bases, and the junction held 8 bases outside the gene matches. Germline values: CDR1 DFQATT, CDR2 SNEGSKA (reference sequence). The CDR3 is made up of 16 amino acids. The CDR3 reads CSASGRRDYSYNEQFF. The CDR3 nucleotides read TGCAGTGCTAGTGGCCGCCGGGACTACTCCTACAATGAGCAGTTCTTC.

V usage is TRBV18 and J usage is TRBJ2-2; D remains ambiguous. CDR1 and CDR2 from the germline V gene are KGHSH and LQKENI. The CDR3 totals 16 residues. The V and J ends lost 2 bases and 0 bases respectively, with 10 bases between them. CDR3 in amino acids: CASSPNILANTGELFF. CDR3 nucleotides: TGTGCCAGCTCACCAAACATTCTGGCGAACACCGGGGAGCTGTTTTTT.

The chain employs TRBV2 and TRBJ1-6; no reliable D call. The length of the CDR3 is 14 residues. Germline loops: CDR1 SNHLY, CDR2 FYNNEI. Trimming took off 6 bases at V and 6 bases at J, with 12 bases between the two ends. CDR3 sequence reads: CASSAGSLNSPLHF. The CDR3 DNA follows: TGTGCCAGCAGCGCCGGGTCCCTTAATTCACCCCTCCACTTT.

The chain links TRBV28 to TRBJ2-2, with D possibly being TRBD1 (5 bases). The CDR3 is made up of 13 amino acids. Germline V gene sequence: CDR1 MDHEN, CDR2 SYDVKM. V was clipped by 7 bases and J by 5 bases, with 11 bases between them. This chain's CDR3 is CASKGLLTGELFF. In DNA, the CDR3 is TGTGCCAGCAAGGGGTTATTGACCGGGGAGCTGTTTTTT. Drawing the rest from reference TRBV28 and TRBJ2-2, the complete variable domain is DVKVTQSSRYLVKRTGEKVFLECVQDMDHENMFWYRQDPGLGLRLIYFSYDVKMKEKGDIPEGYSVSREKKERFSLILESASTNQTSMYLCASKGLLTGELFFGEGSRLTVL.

As to this clone: A junction boundary mismatches the germline segment, possibly from a read error. V usage is TRBV12-3 or TRBV12-4 and J usage is TRBJ2-1, with TRBD1 as a possible D gene (6 bases). CDR3 size: 13 residues. CDR3 bases: TGTGCCAGCAGGACTACAGGGTTGAATGGGCAGTTCTTC. It is translated as CASRTTGLNGQFF.